What follows describes a single T cell receptor beta chain. Its target is unknown. This specimen comes from a study of shared clonotypes between healthy human individuals. Repertoires were generated with immunoSEQ multiplex PCR, while TCRdb's copy carries only in-frame clones and drops some. The sample has under 1,900,000 clones, approximately 98.5% seen once. Study conclusions and caveats: The sampled material consisted only of blood, and tissue repertoires are likely to differ. Estimated richness was generally greater in naive than memory subsets.

Memory CD4+ cells were the fraction left after CD45RA+ naive selection. Losses at the gene ends were 4 bases for V and 1 base for J; bases not matched to a gene: 8. Germline V gene sequence: CDR1 SGHRS, CDR2 YFSETQ. The CDR3 has 17 residues. This rearrangement joins TRBV5-1 to TRBJ2-1; 10 nucleotides match TRBD2. The source material was naive CD4+ T cells sorted from blood. Subset denoted: CD45RA+ positively selected. The sequence derives from a man aged 25 to 40 in good health. CDR3 amino acids: CASSPGLAAYSYNEQFF. The CDR3 DNA sequence: TGCGCCAGCAGCCCCGGACTAGCGGCCTATTCCTACAATGAGCAGTTCTTC.